Listed below are T cell receptor beta chains from one sample, sequenced in a study of spatial heterogeneity in lung cancer. TCRdb reanalysed the 5' RACE reads using MiXCR and keeps one entry per CDR3 protein. The profile covers around 89,000 distinct CDR3 sequences, with approximately 12% appearing a single time and about 41% taken by the ten largest. The sample here was PBMCs, taken at surgery. The receptors come from a male donor with early-stage non-small cell lung cancer. CDR3s include the opening cysteine and the closing phenylalanine or tryptophan. D genes are given only for firm matches. Expanded clones get a size class; other rows say once, few or many, or leave the size out.

TRBV7-9	-	TRBD1	TRBJ2-5	TGTGCCAGCAGCCCGACTGGACAGGGAGAGACCCAGTACTTC	CASSPTGQGETQYF
TRBV7-2	few	-	TRBJ1-6	TGTGCCAGCAGCTTAGAGGGAATGGGGGATAATTCACCCCTCCACTTT	CASSLEGMGDNSPLHF
TRBV6-6	-	-	TRBJ1-1	TGTGCCAGCAGCAGACAGGTGAACACTGAAGCTTTCTTT	CASSRQVNTEAFF
TRBV7-2	-	-	TRBJ2-5	TGTGCCGCGCAACAGGAGAACCAAGAGACCCAGTACTTC	CAAQQENQETQYF
TRBV10-3	-	-	TRBJ1-3	TGTGCCACCCAGACGGAATCTGGAAACACCATATATTTT	CATQTESGNTIYF
TRBV29-1	many	-	TRBJ1-5	TGCAGCGTTGCCAAGGATCGAAATCAGCCCCAGCATTTT	CSVAKDRNQPQHF
TRBV18	-	-	TRBJ2-3	TGTGCCAGCTCCCCCGACGTAGTGGCAGATACGCAGTATTTT	CASSPDVVADTQYF
TRBV7-9	few	-	TRBJ2-7	TGTGCCACCGGGGAGCAGTACTTC	CATGEQYF
TRBV27	many	TRBD1	TRBJ2-5	TGTGCCAGCAGTTTGACAGGGTGGGACCCAACGGAGACCCAGTACTTC	CASSLTGWDPTETQYF
TRBV9	-	TRBD2	TRBJ2-2	TGTGCCAGCAGCCTAGAAGGGACTAGTAACACCGGGGAGCTGTTTTTT	CASSLEGTSNTGELFF
TRBV4-2	few	TRBD2	TRBJ2-2	TGTGCCAGCAGCCAAGAAGTGGTGGACACTAGCGCCGGGGAGCTGTTTTTT	CASSQEVVDTSAGELFF
TRBV5-1	few	TRBD2	TRBJ2-5	TGCGCCAGCAGCTTGGCGGCTAGCGGGAGTCGTTCGTGGACCCAGTACTTC	CASSLAASGSRSWTQYF
TRBV15	-	TRBD2	TRBJ2-1	TGTGCCACCAGCAGAACCCGGGGGGGTGAGCAGTTCTTC	CATSRTRGGEQFF
TRBV7-2	-	-	TRBJ2-3	TGTGCCAGCGGAAGCACAGATACGCAGTATTTT	CASGSTDTQYF
TRBV4-1	many	-	TRBJ2-2	TGCGCCAGCAGCGACCCGAGGGGGGGCACCGGGGAGCTGTTTTTT	CASSDPRGGTGELFF
TRBV7-2	few	-	TRBJ2-1	TGTGCCAGCAGCTTAGGGGCCAGTGAGCAGTTCTTC	CASSLGASEQFF
TRBV29-1	-	-	TRBJ2-1	TGCAGCGTTGTCCCACCGGTATACAATGAGCAGTTCTTC	CSVVPPVYNEQFF
TRBV12-3/TRBV12-4	-	-	TRBJ2-7	TGTGCCAGCAGTTTAGGGTCTAACCTACGCAGCGAGCAGTACTTC	CASSLGSNLRSEQYF
TRBV20-1	few	-	TRBJ1-3	TGCAGTGCTAGAGATTCCGCAGCCGGAAGCTATGGAAACACCATATATTTT	CSARDSAAGSYGNTIYF
TRBV12-3/TRBV12-4	many	-	TRBJ2-7	TGTGCCAGCAGTTTAATGCCGGACTCCTACGAGCAGTACTTC	CASSLMPDSYEQYF
TRBV3-1	few	-	TRBJ2-2	TGTGCCAGCAGCCAAGAGGGCAGGGCAGCCGGGGAGCTGTTTTTT	CASSQEGRAAGELFF
TRBV21-1	-	-	TRBJ2-7	TGTGCCAGCAGCAAAAGCCGGGACAGGGGAGGAAACGAGCAGTACTTC	CASSKSRDRGGNEQYF
TRBV24-1	-	-	TRBJ2-5	TGTGCCACCAGTGATTTGTGGCAAGAGACCCAGTACTTC	CATSDLWQETQYF
TRBV20-1	-	-	TRBJ1-5	TGCAGTGCTAGAGATCTAGGGGGAGGCGGGCAGCCCCAGCATTTT	CSARDLGGGGQPQHF
TRBV10-3	many	-	TRBJ2-3	TGTGCCATCAGTACATCAGAGGGAGAGGATACGCAGTATTTT	CAISTSEGEDTQYF
TRBV27	-	TRBD1	TRBJ1-6	TGTGCCAGCAGTTGGACAGGGGGCAGTTATAATTCACCCCTCCACTTT	CASSWTGGSYNSPLHF
TRBV7-6	few	TRBD2	TRBJ2-1	TGTGCCAGCAGCCCAGGACTAGCGGGGGGGCAGAATGAGCAGTTCTTC	CASSPGLAGGQNEQFF
TRBV11-1	-	-	TRBJ2-7	TGTGCCAGCAGAGTTTATGGACAGCTGGGCGAGCAGTACTTC	CASRVYGQLGEQYF
TRBV6-5	-	TRBD1	TRBJ2-7	TGTGCCAGCAGGCGCCGGACAGGATTACTTTCCTACGAGCAGTACTTC	CASRRRTGLLSYEQYF
TRBV6-2/TRBV6-3	few	TRBD1	TRBJ1-1	TGTGCCAGCAGAGGACAGGGTTACACTGAAGCTTTCTTT	CASRGQGYTEAFF
TRBV6-1	-	TRBD1	TRBJ2-7	TGTGCCAGCAGGGCAGGGGGCTCCTACGAGCAGTACTTC	CASRAGGSYEQYF
TRBV29-1	many	-	TRBJ2-1	TGCAGCGTTAGGGGGAGGGCCTGGAATGAGCAGTTCTTC	CSVRGRAWNEQFF
TRBV28	-	TRBD2	TRBJ2-3	TGTGCCAGCAGCCCCTCTAGCGGCCTTGGCGATACGCAGTATTTT	CASSPSSGLGDTQYF
TRBV28	many	-	TRBJ1-2	TGTGCCAGCATGGGGGCCCTTGGCTACACCTTC	CASMGALGYTF